These T cell receptor beta chains were read from a single sample in a study of CD8+CD57+ T cells in acquired aplastic anemia. TCRdb reprocessed the reads via MiXCR and lists one record per CDR3 protein. Of approximately 250,000 distinct CDR3 sequences in the sample, less than 85% are singletons; the top ten hold 42%. Material: sorted CD4+, CD8+, or CD8+CD57+ T cells (not recorded which) from PBMCs. The receptor set was obtained from a human donor with aplastic anemia. CDR3s include the opening cysteine and the closing phenylalanine or tryptophan. The order of the fields is D gene, V gene, J gene, clone size, CDR3 protein, CDR3 DNA. D genes are given only for firm matches. Expanded clones get a size class; other rows say once, few or many, or leave the size out.

d_gene: TRBD2; v_gene: TRBV11-2; j_gene: TRBJ2-1; abundance: .; CDR3aa: CASSLTGRGYYNEQFF; CDR3nt: TGTGCCAGCAGCTTGACGGGGCGGGGGTACTACAATGAGCAGTTCTTC
d_gene: .; v_gene: TRBV2; j_gene: TRBJ2-2; abundance: .; CDR3aa: CATWAGDTGTLFF; CDR3nt: TGTGCCACCTGGGCAGGGGACACCGGTACGCTGTTTTTT
d_gene: .; v_gene: TRBV7-9; j_gene: TRBJ1-2; abundance: few; CDR3aa: CASSPQGNYGYTF; CDR3nt: TGTGCCAGCAGCCCGCAGGGGAACTATGGCTACACCTTC
d_gene: .; v_gene: TRBV11-3; j_gene: TRBJ2-1; abundance: .; CDR3aa: CASSLAVPRDSRYNEQFF; CDR3nt: TGTGCCAGCAGCTTAGCCGTCCCACGGGACTCCCGCTACAATGAGCAGTTCTTC
d_gene: .; v_gene: TRBV7-3; j_gene: TRBJ2-5; abundance: .; CDR3aa: CATSRASQHETQYF; CDR3nt: TGTGCCACCAGCAGAGCCAGCCAGCATGAGACCCAGTACTTC
d_gene: TRBD2; v_gene: TRBV11-2; j_gene: TRBJ2-1; abundance: .; CDR3aa: CASSLGLSIYNEQFF; CDR3nt: TGTGCCAGCAGCTTGGGACTATCCATTTACAATGAGCAGTTCTTC
d_gene: .; v_gene: TRBV7-9; j_gene: TRBJ2-5; abundance: .; CDR3aa: CASSLAHGTRETEYF; CDR3nt: TGTGCCAGCAGCTTAGCCCACGGGACAAGAGAGACTGAGTACTTC
d_gene: .; v_gene: TRBV7-8; j_gene: TRBJ2-3; abundance: .; CDR3aa: CASRDGGTATTHF; CDR3nt: TGTGCCAGCAGGGACGGGGGCACAGCTACGACGCATTTT
d_gene: .; v_gene: TRBV29-1; j_gene: TRBJ1-2; abundance: .; CDR3aa: CSASGGDGYTF; CDR3nt: TGCAGCGCCAGTGGGGGGGATGGCTACACCTTC
d_gene: .; v_gene: TRBV2; j_gene: TRBJ1-5; abundance: .; CDR3aa: CASGDGDTDTPQHF; CDR3nt: TGTGCCAGCGGGGACGGGGACACCGATACGCCGCAGCATTTC
d_gene: .; v_gene: TRBV7-6; j_gene: TRBJ1-5; abundance: .; CDR3aa: CASSLGSYNSPHHPQHF; CDR3nt: TGTGCCAGCAGCTTGGGTTCCTATAATTCACCCCACCACCCCCAGCATTTT
d_gene: .; v_gene: TRBV7-2; j_gene: TRBJ1-6; abundance: once; CDR3aa: CASSLATGYLLHF; CDR3nt: TGTGCCAGCAGCTTAGCTACGGGTTATCTCCTCCACTTT
d_gene: .; v_gene: TRBV7-3; j_gene: TRBJ2-1; abundance: .; CDR3aa: CASSDGGIPEQHF; CDR3nt: TGTGCCAGCAGTGATGGGGGGATCCCTGAGCAGCACTTC
d_gene: .; v_gene: TRBV9; j_gene: TRBJ2-3; abundance: .; CDR3aa: CASGGAGNIHTLDF; CDR3nt: TGTGCCAGCGGAGGAGCTGGGAACATTCATACGTTGGATTTT
d_gene: TRBD1; v_gene: TRBV7-8; j_gene: TRBJ2-3; abundance: .; CDR3aa: CASSLAPDGTAQSF; CDR3nt: TGTGCCAGCAGCTTGGCTCCAGACGGGACAGCCCAGTCTTTT
d_gene: .; v_gene: TRBV5-6; j_gene: TRBJ2-2; abundance: .; CDR3aa: CASSLERGNTGELFF; CDR3nt: TGTGCCAGCAGCTTGGAGAGGGGGAACACCGGGGAGCTGTTTTTT
d_gene: .; v_gene: TRBV12-3/TRBV12-4; j_gene: TRBJ1-4; abundance: .; CDR3aa: CASSLVAGLLEKLFF; CDR3nt: TGTGCCAGCAGTTTAGTTGCAGGATTACTTGAAAAACTGTTTTTT
d_gene: TRBD1; v_gene: TRBV7-9; j_gene: TRBJ1-5; abundance: .; CDR3aa: CASSPTGREQPQHF; CDR3nt: TGTGCCAGCAGCCCGACAGGGCGGGAGCAGCCCCAGCATTTT
d_gene: .; v_gene: TRBV7-9; j_gene: TRBJ2-5; abundance: .; CDR3aa: CASSPLGDTQYFGF; CDR3nt: .
d_gene: TRBD1; v_gene: TRBV2; j_gene: TRBJ2-1; abundance: .; CDR3aa: CASSLGGWGEQFF; CDR3nt: TGTGCCAGCAGCTTAGGGGGCTGGGGTGAGCAGTTCTTC
d_gene: TRBD1; v_gene: TRBV10-1; j_gene: TRBJ1-2; abundance: .; CDR3aa: CASSYSPGQNYGYTF; CDR3nt: TGCGCCAGCAGTTACTCTCCGGGACAGAACTATGGCTACACCTTC
d_gene: TRBD2; v_gene: TRBV9; j_gene: TRBJ2-3; abundance: .; CDR3aa: CASSVAGGPDKKYF; CDR3nt: TGTGCCAGCAGCGTAGCGGGAGGTCCCGATAAGAAGTATTTT
d_gene: .; v_gene: TRBV7-9; j_gene: TRBJ2-7; abundance: .; CDR3aa: CASSLSGSYEQYF; CDR3nt: TGTGCCAGCAGCTTATCCGGCAGCTACGAGCAGTACTTC
d_gene: TRBD1; v_gene: TRBV7-2; j_gene: TRBJ1-5; abundance: .; CDR3aa: CASSFHPDGTELSHF; CDR3nt: TGTGCCAGCAGCTTTCATCCAGACGGGACAGAGCTTTCCCATTTT
d_gene: .; v_gene: TRBV7-9; j_gene: TRBJ2-3; abundance: .; CDR3aa: CASSQSDTQYF; CDR3nt: TGTGCCAGCAGCCAGTCAGATACGCAGTATTTT
d_gene: TRBD2; v_gene: TRBV5-5; j_gene: TRBJ2-1; abundance: .; CDR3aa: CASRSEDSGGSDEQFF; CDR3nt: TGTGCCAGCAGATCAGAAGACAGCGGGGGGAGCGATGAGCAGTTCTTC
d_gene: .; v_gene: TRBV12-3/TRBV12-4; j_gene: TRBJ2-7; abundance: .; CDR3aa: CASSQASSIEQYF; CDR3nt: TGTGCCAGCAGCCAAGCCTCGTCGATAGAGCAGTACTTC
d_gene: .; v_gene: TRBV2; j_gene: TRBJ1-1; abundance: .; CDR3aa: CASGDGGANTEAFF; CDR3nt: TGTGCCAGCGGGGACGGGGGGGCGAACACTGAAGCTTTCTTT
d_gene: .; v_gene: TRBV29-1; j_gene: TRBJ2-7; abundance: few; CDR3aa: CSVERQGGAEQYF; CDR3nt: TGCAGCGTTGAACGTCAGGGCGGTGCCGAGCAGTACTTC
d_gene: TRBD1; v_gene: TRBV7-6; j_gene: TRBJ1-1; abundance: .; CDR3aa: CASSRQGLNTEAFF; CDR3nt: TGTGCCAGCAGCCGACAGGGGTTAAACACTGAAGCTTTCTTT
d_gene: .; v_gene: TRBV7-2; j_gene: TRBJ2-1; abundance: .; CDR3aa: CASSDGAIQQQFF; CDR3nt: TGTGCCAGCAGTGATGGGGCGATCCAGCAGCAGTTCTTC
d_gene: .; v_gene: TRBV20-1; j_gene: TRBJ2-7; abundance: .; CDR3aa: CSARDWVAVSSYEQYF; CDR3nt: TGCAGTGCTAGAGATTGGGTAGCGGTTAGCTCCTACGAGCAGTACTTC
d_gene: .; v_gene: TRBV12-5; j_gene: TRBJ2-5; abundance: .; CDR3aa: CASGAWTDQETQYF; CDR3nt: TGTGCTAGTGGGGCATGGACAGATCAAGAGACCCAGTACTTC
d_gene: TRBD1; v_gene: TRBV9; j_gene: TRBJ1-2; abundance: .; CDR3aa: CASSDGTDTEAFF; CDR3nt: TGTGCCAGCAGCGACGGGACAGACACTGAAGCTTTCTTC
d_gene: TRBD2; v_gene: TRBV29-1; j_gene: TRBJ2-1; abundance: few; CDR3aa: CSQFAGGRNEQFF; CDR3nt: TGCAGCCAATTCGCGGGAGGGAGAAATGAGCAGTTCTTC
d_gene: .; v_gene: TRBV7-9; j_gene: TRBJ2-5; abundance: .; CDR3aa: CATGGAGKIEYFCF; CDR3nt: .
d_gene: TRBD2; v_gene: TRBV10-1; j_gene: TRBJ2-7; abundance: .; CDR3aa: CASSKGGLTEQYF; CDR3nt: TGCGCCAGCAGCAAGGGAGGGCTAACCGAGCAGTACTTC
d_gene: .; v_gene: TRBV7-8; j_gene: TRBJ1-2; abundance: .; CDR3aa: CASGLGGDGMVYVYTF; CDR3nt: TGTGCCAGCGGGTTGGGGGGGGACGGGATGGTGTATGTCTACACCTTC
d_gene: TRBD1; v_gene: TRBV12-3/TRBV12-4; j_gene: TRBJ1-2; abundance: once; CDR3aa: CASKYRGGNYGYTF; CDR3nt: TGTGCCAGCAAATACAGGGGGGGTAACTATGGCTACACCTTC
d_gene: .; v_gene: TRBV7-8; j_gene: TRBJ1-1; abundance: .; CDR3aa: CASSFNLTWGEEAFF; CDR3nt: TGTGCCAGCAGTTTTAATCTGACTTGGGGAGAGGAAGCTTTCTTT
d_gene: .; v_gene: TRBV2; j_gene: TRBJ2-4; abundance: .; CDR3aa: CASGDAGIIQHF; CDR3nt: TGTGCCAGCGGAGATGCTGGGATCATTCAGCACTTC
d_gene: TRBD1; v_gene: TRBV7-9; j_gene: TRBJ2-7; abundance: .; CDR3aa: CAGEGQGGEQYF; CDR3nt: TGTGCCGGCGAAGGACAGGGCGGCGAGCAGTACTTC
d_gene: .; v_gene: TRBV11-3; j_gene: TRBJ2-4; abundance: once; CDR3aa: CASSFGQPLQYF; CDR3nt: TGTGCCAGCAGTTTCGGTCAGCCCCTTCAGTACTTC
d_gene: .; v_gene: TRBV10-3; j_gene: TRBJ1-4; abundance: .; CDR3aa: CAISRQATNEKLFF; CDR3nt: TGTGCCATCAGCCGACAGGCAACTAATGAAAAACTGTTTTTT
d_gene: .; v_gene: TRBV29-1; j_gene: TRBJ1-4; abundance: .; CDR3aa: CSVGGGTEEKLFF; CDR3nt: TGCAGCGTTGGGGGGGGGACTGAAGAAAAACTGTTTTTT
d_gene: TRBD2; v_gene: TRBV2; j_gene: TRBJ2-7; abundance: .; CDR3aa: CASSEISGGAYKEYF; CDR3nt: TGTGCCAGCAGCGAAATCAGCGGGGGGGCCTACAAGGAGTACTTC
d_gene: .; v_gene: TRBV5-4; j_gene: TRBJ2-1; abundance: .; CDR3aa: CASSLGVIHEQFF; CDR3nt: TGTGCCAGCAGCTTAGGTGTGATCCATGAGCAGTTCTTC
d_gene: .; v_gene: TRBV20-1; j_gene: TRBJ2-5; abundance: few; CDR3aa: CSARADEPQETQYF; CDR3nt: TGCAGTGCTAGAGCCGACGAGCCTCAAGAGACCCAGTACTTC
d_gene: .; v_gene: TRBV7-3; j_gene: TRBJ2-2; abundance: .; CDR3aa: CASSLIRGADFF; CDR3nt: TGTGCCAGCAGCTTAATACGCGGCGCCGACTTTTTT
d_gene: .; v_gene: TRBV7-6; j_gene: TRBJ1-6; abundance: .; CDR3aa: CASSEGRGNTPQQF; CDR3nt: TGTGCCAGCAGCGAGGGCAGGGGCAACACACCCCAGCAGTTT
d_gene: TRBD1; v_gene: TRBV2; j_gene: TRBJ1-6; abundance: .; CDR3aa: CASGRDRDNSPLHF; CDR3nt: TGTGCCAGCGGCCGGGACAGAGATAATTCACCCCTCCACTTT
d_gene: .; v_gene: TRBV2; j_gene: TRBJ2-7; abundance: .; CDR3aa: CASRGSEQYF; CDR3nt: TGTGCCAGCAGGGGGTCCGAGCAGTACTTC
d_gene: .; v_gene: TRBV7-6; j_gene: TRBJ1-1; abundance: .; CDR3aa: CASSLGHGTNETQF; CDR3nt: TGTGCCAGCAGCTTAGGCCACGGGACAAATGAAACCCAGTTT
d_gene: .; v_gene: TRBV5-1; j_gene: TRBJ1-1; abundance: .; CDR3aa: CASSSGTNTEAFF; CDR3nt: TGCGCCAGCAGCTCCGGGACAAATACTGAAGCTTTCTTT
d_gene: .; v_gene: TRBV11-2; j_gene: TRBJ2-2; abundance: .; CDR3aa: CASSWGGGSGELFF; CDR3nt: TGTGCCAGCAGCTGGGGTGGAGGGTCCGGGGAGCTGTTTTTT
d_gene: TRBD1; v_gene: TRBV7-8; j_gene: TRBJ2-1; abundance: .; CDR3aa: CASSFQRDGTALEQFF; CDR3nt: TGTGCCAGCAGCTTTCAACGAGACGGGACAGCCCTTGAGCAGTTCTTC
d_gene: TRBD1; v_gene: TRBV7-2; j_gene: TRBJ2-7; abundance: .; CDR3aa: CASSHRDSVGEQYF; CDR3nt: TGTGCCAGCAGCCACCGGGACAGCGTCGGCGAGCAGTACTTC
d_gene: TRBD2; v_gene: TRBV10-3; j_gene: TRBJ2-3; abundance: .; CDR3aa: CAISGGGTLTDTQYF; CDR3nt: TGTGCCATCAGCGGGGGGGGGACGCTCACAGATACGCAGTATTTT
d_gene: .; v_gene: TRBV19; j_gene: TRBJ1-1; abundance: once; CDR3aa: CASSLDSTANTEAFF; CDR3nt: TGTGCCAGCAGCTTAGATAGCACAGCGAACACTGAAGCTTTCTTC
d_gene: .; v_gene: TRBV7-6; j_gene: TRBJ1-5; abundance: .; CDR3aa: CASSLAYGTKETQF; CDR3nt: TGTGCCAGCAGCTTAGCCTATGGGACAAAAGAGACCCAGTTT